Described below is a single T cell receptor (beta chain) sequence and its context. Its antigen is unidentified. The gene names here belong to mouse. Read sequence stops 1 residue before the CDR3 end, and the germline J gene provides the missing end. The length of the CDR3 is 15 residues. V gave up 5 bases and J gave up 0 bases, with 10 bases separating them. Germline V lookup: CDR1 SNHLY, CDR2 FYNGKV (reference sequence). Assay used: immunoSEQ multiplex PCR; TCRdb lists only in-frame clones, some missing. The data hold around 51,000 clones, with approximately 70% observed a single time. This entry comes from a study of tissue T cells after allogeneic stem cell transplantation. Study-wide results and caveats: The patient cohort was small and clinically heterogeneous, with limited sampling depth.

The receptor was isolated from a pool of C57BL/6 mice in good health. The chain carries TRBV3 and TRBJ2-2; weak D call: TRBD1 (5 bases). Sequencing used sorted cells pooled from one or two spleens. The DNA read from the CDR3 is TGTGCCAGCAGCAGGGGATCTGCAAACACCGGGCAGCTCTAC. Its translation: CASSRGSANTGQLY. The entire CDR3 protein reads CASSRGSANTGQLYF.